This T cell receptor (beta chain) was recorded in a study of cytomegalovirus exposure and HLA in healthy donors. Study-level background: The study's early data release held about 85 million unique TCRs from HLA-typed donors. Regarding the study as a whole: Most likely, a cluster of highly shared sequence variants arose as a sequencing artifact. Some TCR beta chains (about 170 of them) were listed as cytomegalovirus-associated.

The CDR3 length is 15 residues. V lost 3 bases, J lost 4 bases, and 7 bases stayed unmatched. CDR1 SEHNR and CDR2 FQNEAQ come from the germline V gene (reference sequence). PCR involved 60 Vbeta and 13 Jbeta primers. Measured with immunoSEQ multiplex PCR; TCRdb has only the in-frame clones, and not every one. The sample includes about 150,000 clones, 85% of them seen just once. As for this clone: Its antigen is unknown.

The receptor's source is a boy aged 2 to 10 in good health and CMV-seronegative. Sequenced sample: PBMCs. This chain connects TRBV7-9 to TRBJ2-7; 9 bases map to TRBD1. This chain's CDR3 is CASSFLTGGSYEQYF. In DNA form, the CDR3 reads TGTGCCAGCAGCTTCTTGACAGGGGGGTCTTACGAGCAGTACTTC.